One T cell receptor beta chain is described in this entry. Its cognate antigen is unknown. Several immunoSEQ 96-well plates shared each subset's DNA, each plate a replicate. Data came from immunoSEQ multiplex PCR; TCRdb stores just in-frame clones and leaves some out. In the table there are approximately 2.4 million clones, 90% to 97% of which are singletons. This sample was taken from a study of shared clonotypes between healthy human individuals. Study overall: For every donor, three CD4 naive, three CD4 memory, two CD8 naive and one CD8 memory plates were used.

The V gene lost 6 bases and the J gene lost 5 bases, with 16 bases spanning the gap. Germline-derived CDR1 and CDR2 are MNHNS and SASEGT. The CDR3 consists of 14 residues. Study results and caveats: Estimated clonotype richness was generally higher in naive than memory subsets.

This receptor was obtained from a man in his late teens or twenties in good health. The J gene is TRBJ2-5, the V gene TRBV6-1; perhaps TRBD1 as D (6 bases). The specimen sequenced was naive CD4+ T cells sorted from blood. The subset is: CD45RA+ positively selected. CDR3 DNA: TGTGCCAGCAGCAGGGGCCCCCTCTCCGAGACCCAGTACTTC. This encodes CASSRGPLSETQYF.